A single TCR beta chain is shown here with its context. Trimming removed 0 bases at V and 4 bases at J, with 11 bases between. This CDR3 is built from 15 residues. In germline, CDR1 is SGHRS, CDR2 YFSETQ. The data are from a study of blood T cell repertoires in COVID-19. Study context: From the United States, Italy and Spain came samples of acute and convalescent COVID-19. T cells, B-cell-depleted T cells, or PBMCs provided the cDNA or gDNA that served as material.

Original methodology: Amplification of reference gene primers provided the estimated nucleated cell counts. Sequencing was performed with immunoSEQ multiplex PCR; in TCRdb, only in-frame clones are kept and a portion is missing. Clone size and V and J calls were adopted from that table, with D and trimming inferred from the DNA. The table includes under 150,000 clones, 84% detected once. V gene TRBV5-1 combines with J gene TRBJ2-1; perhaps TRBD2 as D (6 bases). The material sequenced was peripheral blood. This clonotype was obtained from a man aged 55-75 years with acute or convalescent COVID-19. The DNA of the CDR3 is TGCGCCAGCAGCTTGGAACTAGCTGGGTACAATGAGCAGTTCTTC. As protein: CASSLELAGYNEQFF.